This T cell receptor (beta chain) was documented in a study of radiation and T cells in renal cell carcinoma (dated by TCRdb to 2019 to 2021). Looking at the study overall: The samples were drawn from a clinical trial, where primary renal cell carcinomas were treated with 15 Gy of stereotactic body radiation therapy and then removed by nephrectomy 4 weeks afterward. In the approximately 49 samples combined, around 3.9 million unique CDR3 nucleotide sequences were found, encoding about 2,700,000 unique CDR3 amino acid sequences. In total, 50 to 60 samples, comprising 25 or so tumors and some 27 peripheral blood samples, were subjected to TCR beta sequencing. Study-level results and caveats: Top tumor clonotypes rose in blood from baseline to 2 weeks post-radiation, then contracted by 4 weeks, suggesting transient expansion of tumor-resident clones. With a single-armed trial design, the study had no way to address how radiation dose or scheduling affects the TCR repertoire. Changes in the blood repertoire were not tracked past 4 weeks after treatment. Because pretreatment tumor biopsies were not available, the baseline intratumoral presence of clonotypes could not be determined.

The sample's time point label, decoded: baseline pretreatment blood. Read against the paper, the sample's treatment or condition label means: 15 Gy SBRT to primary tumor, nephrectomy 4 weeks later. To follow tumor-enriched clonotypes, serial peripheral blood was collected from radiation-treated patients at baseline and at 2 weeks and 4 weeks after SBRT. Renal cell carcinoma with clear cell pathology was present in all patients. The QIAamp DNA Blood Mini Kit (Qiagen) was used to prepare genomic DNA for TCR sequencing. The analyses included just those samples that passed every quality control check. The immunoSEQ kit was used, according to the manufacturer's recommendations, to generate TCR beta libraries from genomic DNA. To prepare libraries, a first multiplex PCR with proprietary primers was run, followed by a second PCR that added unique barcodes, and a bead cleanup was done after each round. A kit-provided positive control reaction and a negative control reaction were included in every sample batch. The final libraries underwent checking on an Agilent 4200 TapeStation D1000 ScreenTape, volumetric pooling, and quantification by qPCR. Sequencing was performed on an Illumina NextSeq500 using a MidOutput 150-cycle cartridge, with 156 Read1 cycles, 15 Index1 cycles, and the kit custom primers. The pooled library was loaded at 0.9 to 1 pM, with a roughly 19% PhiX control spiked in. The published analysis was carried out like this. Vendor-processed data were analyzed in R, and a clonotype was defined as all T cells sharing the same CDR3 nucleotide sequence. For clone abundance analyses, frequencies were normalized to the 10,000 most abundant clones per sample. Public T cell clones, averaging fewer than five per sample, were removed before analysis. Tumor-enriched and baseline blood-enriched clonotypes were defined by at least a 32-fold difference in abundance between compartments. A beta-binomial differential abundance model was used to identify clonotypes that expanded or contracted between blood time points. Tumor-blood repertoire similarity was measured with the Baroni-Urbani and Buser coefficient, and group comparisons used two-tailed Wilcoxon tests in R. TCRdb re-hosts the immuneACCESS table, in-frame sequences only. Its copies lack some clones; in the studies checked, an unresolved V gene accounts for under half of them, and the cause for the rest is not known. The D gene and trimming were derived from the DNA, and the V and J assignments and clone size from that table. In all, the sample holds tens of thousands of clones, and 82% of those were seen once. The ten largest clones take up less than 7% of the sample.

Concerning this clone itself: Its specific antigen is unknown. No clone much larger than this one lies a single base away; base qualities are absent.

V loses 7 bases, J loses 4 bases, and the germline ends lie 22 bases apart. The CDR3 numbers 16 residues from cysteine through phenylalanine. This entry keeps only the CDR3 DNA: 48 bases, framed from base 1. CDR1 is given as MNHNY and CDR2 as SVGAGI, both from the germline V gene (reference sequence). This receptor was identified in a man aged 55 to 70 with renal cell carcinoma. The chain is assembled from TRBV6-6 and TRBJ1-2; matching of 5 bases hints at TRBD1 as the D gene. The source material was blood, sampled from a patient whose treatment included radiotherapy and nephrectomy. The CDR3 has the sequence CASTLGDRFSSYGYTF. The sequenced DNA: TGTGCCAGCACCTTAGGGGACCGTTTTAGTTCCTATGGCTACACCTTC.